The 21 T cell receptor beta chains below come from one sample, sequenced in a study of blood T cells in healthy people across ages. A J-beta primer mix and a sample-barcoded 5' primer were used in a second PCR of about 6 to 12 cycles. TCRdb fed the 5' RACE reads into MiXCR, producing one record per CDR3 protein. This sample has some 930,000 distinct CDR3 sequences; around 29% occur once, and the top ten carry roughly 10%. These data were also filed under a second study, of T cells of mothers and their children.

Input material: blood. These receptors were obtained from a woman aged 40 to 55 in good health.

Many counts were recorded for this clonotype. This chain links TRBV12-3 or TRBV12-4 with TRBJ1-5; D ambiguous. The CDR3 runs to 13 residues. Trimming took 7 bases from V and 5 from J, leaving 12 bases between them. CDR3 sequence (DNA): TGTGCCAGCACTCGAGTCGGTTATCAGCCCCAGCATTTT. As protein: CASTRVGYQPQHF.

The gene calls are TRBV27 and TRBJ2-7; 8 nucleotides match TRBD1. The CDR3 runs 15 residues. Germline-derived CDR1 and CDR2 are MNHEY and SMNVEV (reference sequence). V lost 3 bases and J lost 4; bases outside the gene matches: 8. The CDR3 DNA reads TGTGCCAGCAGTTTGTCGACAGGGGAGAGGTACGAGCAGTACTTC. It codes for CASSLSTGERYEQYF.

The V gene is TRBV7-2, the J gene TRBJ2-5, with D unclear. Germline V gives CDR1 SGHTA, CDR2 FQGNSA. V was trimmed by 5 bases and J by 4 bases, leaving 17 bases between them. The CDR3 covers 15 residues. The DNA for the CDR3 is TGTGCCAGCAGCAATCCCAAGGGTTTATTAGAGACCCAGTACTTC. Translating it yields CASSNPKGLLETQYF.

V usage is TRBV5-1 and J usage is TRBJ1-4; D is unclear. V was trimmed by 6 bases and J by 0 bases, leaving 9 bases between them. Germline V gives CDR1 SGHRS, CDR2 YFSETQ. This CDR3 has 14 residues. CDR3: CASTPGATNEKLFF. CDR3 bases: TGCGCCAGCACCCCGGGAGCAACTAATGAAAAACTGTTTTTT.

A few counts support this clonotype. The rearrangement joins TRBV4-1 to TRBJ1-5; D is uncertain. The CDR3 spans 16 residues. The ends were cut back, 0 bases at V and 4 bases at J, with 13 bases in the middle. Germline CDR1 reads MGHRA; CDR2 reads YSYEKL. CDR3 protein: CASSQDLSFANQPQHF. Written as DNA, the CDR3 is TGCGCCAGCAGCCAAGATCTCTCTTTTGCTAATCAGCCCCAGCATTTT.

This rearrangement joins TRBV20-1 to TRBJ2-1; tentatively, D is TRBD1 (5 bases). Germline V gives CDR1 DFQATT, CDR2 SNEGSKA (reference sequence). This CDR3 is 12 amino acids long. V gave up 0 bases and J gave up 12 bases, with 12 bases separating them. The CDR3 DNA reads TGCAGTGCTAGAGATGACAGCCACCTGCAGTTCTTC. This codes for CSARDDSHLQFF.

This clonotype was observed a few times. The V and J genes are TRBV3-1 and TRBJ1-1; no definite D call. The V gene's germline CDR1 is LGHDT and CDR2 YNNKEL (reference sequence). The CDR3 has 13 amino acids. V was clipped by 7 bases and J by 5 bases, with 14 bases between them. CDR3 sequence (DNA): TGTGCCAGCACCCGAGGGCTGGGGACTGAAGCTTTCTTT. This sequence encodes CASTRGLGTEAFF.

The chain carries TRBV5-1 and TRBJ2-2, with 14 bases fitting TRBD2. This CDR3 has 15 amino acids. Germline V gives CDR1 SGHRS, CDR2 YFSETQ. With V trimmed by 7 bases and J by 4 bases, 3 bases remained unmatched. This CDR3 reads CASHGTSGGTGELFF. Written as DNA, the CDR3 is TGCGCCAGCCACGGGACTAGCGGGGGCACCGGGGAGCTGTTTTTT.

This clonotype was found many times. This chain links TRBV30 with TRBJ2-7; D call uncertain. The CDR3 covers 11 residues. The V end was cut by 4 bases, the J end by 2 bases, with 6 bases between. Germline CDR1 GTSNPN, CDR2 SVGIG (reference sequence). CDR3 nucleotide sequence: TGTGCCTGGACAAGGACCTACGAGCAGTACTTC. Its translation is CAWTRTYEQYF. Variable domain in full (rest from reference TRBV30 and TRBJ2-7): SQTIHQWPATLVQPVGSPLSLECTVEGTSNPNLYWYRQAAGRGLQLLFYSVGIGQISSEVPQNLSASRPQDRQFILSSKKLLLSDSGFYLCAWTRTYEQYFGPGTRLTVT.

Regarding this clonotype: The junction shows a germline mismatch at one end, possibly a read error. This CDR3 reads CACSLVKGGYEQFF. The CDR3 DNA reads as TGTGCCTGCAGCCTAGTAAAGGGCGGATACGAGCAGTTCTTC. This chain joins TRBV7-8 and TRBJ2-1; D gene unclear. Germline V gene data show CDR1 as SGHVS and CDR2 as FQNEAQ. CDR3 length: 14 amino acids.

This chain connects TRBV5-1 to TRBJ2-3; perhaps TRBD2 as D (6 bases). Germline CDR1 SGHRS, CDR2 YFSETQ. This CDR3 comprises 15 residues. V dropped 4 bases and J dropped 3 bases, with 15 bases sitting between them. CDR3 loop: CASSQDGGPTDTQYF. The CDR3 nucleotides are TGCGCCAGCAGCCAAGACGGAGGGCCTACAGATACGCAGTATTTT.

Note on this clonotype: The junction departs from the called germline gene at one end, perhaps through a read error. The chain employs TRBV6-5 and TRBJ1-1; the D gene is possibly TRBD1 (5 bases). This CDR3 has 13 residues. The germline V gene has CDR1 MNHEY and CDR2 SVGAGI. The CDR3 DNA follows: TGTGCCAGCGGTTACTCCAGGGAGGGGAAAGCTTTCTTT. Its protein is CASGYSREGKAFF.

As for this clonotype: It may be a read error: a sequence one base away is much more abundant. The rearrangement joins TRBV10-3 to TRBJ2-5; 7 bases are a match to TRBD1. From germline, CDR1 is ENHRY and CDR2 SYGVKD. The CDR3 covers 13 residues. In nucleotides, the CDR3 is TGTGCCATCAGAGGGGACAGAGAAGAGGCCCAGTACTTC. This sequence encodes CAIRGDREEAQYF.

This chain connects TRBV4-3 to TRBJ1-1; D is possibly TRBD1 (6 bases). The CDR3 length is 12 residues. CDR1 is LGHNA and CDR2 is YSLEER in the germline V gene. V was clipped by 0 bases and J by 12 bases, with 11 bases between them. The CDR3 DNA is TGCGCCAGCAGCCAAGATCAGGGGAAGACTTTCTTT. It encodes CASSQDQGKTFF.

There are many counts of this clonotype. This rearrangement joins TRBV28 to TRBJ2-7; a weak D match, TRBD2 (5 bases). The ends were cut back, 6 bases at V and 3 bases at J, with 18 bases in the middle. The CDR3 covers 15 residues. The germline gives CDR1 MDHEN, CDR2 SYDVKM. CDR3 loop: CASSLVDSGGYEQYF. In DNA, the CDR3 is TGTGCCAGCAGCTTGGTGGACTCCGGAGGCTACGAGCAGTACTTC.

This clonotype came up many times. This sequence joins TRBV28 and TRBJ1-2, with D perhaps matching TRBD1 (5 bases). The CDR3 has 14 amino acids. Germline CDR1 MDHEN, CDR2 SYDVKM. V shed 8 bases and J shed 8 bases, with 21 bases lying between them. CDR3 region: CASLTPSGQRGYTF. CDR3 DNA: TGTGCCAGCCTAACCCCCTCGGGGCAGAGGGGCTACACCTTC.

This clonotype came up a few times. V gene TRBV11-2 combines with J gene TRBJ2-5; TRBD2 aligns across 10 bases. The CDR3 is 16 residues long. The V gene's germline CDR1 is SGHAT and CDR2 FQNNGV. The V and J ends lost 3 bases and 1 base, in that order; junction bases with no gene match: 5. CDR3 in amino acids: CASSLELAGIQETQYF. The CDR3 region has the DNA TGTGCCAGCAGCTTGGAACTAGCGGGGATCCAAGAGACCCAGTACTTC.

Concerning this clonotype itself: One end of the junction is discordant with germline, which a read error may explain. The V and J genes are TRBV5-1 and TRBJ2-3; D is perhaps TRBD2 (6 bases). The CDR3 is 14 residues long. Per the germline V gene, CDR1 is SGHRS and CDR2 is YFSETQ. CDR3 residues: CTSSMGLLTDTQYF. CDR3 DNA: TGCACCAGCAGCATGGGACTCCTCACAGATACGCAGTATTTT. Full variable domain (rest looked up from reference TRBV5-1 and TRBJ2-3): KAGVTQTPRYLIKTRGQQVTLSCSPISGHRSVSWYQQTPGQGLQFLFEYFSETQRNKGNFPGRFSGRQFSNSRSEMNVSTLELGDSALYLCTSSMGLLTDTQYFGPGTRLTVL.

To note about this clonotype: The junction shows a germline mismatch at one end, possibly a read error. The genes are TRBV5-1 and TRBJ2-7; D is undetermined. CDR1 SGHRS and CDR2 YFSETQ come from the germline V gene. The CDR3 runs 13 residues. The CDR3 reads CTSAMPNSYEQYF. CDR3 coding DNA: TGCACCAGCGCCATGCCTAACTCCTACGAGCAGTACTTC.

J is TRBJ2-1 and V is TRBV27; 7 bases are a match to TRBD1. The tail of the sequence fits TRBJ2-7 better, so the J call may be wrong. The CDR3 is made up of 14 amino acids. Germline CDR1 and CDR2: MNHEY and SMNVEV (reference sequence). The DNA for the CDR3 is TGTGCCAGCAGGGACTTACAGGGGTACAATGAGCAGTACTTC. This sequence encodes CASRDLQGYNEQYF.

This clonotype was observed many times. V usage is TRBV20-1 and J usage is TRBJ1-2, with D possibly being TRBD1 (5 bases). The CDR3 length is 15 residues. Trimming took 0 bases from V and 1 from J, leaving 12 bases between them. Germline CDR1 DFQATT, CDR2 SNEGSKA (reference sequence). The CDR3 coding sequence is TGCAGTGCTAGAGATCCGGCAGGGCTTAACTATGGCTACACCTTC. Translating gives CSARDPAGLNYGYTF.